This T cell receptor beta chain is from a study of cytomegalovirus exposure and HLA in healthy donors. Remarks on this clone: Antigen specificity is unknown.

In the PCR, 60 Vbeta and 13 Jbeta primers were used. Data came from immunoSEQ multiplex PCR; TCRdb stores just in-frame clones and leaves some out. This sample yields approximately 110,000 clones, of which roughly 76% are seen a single time; 6.5% to 7% belongs to the top ten. Germline loops: CDR1 SGDLS, CDR2 YYNGEE. V gave up 0 bases and J gave up 5 bases, with 17 bases separating them. This CDR3 has 17 residues. Points from the study as a whole: The study listed approximately 160 cytomegalovirus-associated TCR beta chains. CMV serostatus was the only recorded immune exposure for donors.

The donors comprised healthy bone marrow donors. This receptor was taken from a man aged 25 to 40 in good health and CMV-seropositive. The genes are TRBV9 and TRBJ2-2; no definite D call. Material for sequencing was PBMCs. The CDR3 spells CASSVGQALRMTGELFF. CDR3 sequence (DNA): TGTGCCAGCAGCGTAGGCCAGGCGCTGCGAATGACCGGGGAGCTGTTTTTT. Together with reference TRBV9 and TRBJ2-2, the CDR3 gives the full variable domain: DSGVTQTPKHLITATGQRVTLRCSPRSGDLSVYWYQQSLDQGLQFLIQYYNGEERAKGNILERFSAQQFPDLHSELNLSSLELGDSALYFCASSVGQALRMTGELFFGEGSRLTVL.